These T cell receptor beta chains were read from a single sample in a study of human T cells and chemical hapten exposure. TCRdb reprocessed the RACE reads with MiXCR, giving one entry per CDR3 protein. This sample has just under 350,000 distinct CDR3 sequences, with approximately 6.3% found just once. Specimen: whole blood, collected in connection with sensitization to the hapten diphenylcyclopropenone (DPC). These receptor sequences come from a woman aged 18-30 years with alopecia areata. Some clones in this sample may be carry-over from other donors' samples. Both conserved end residues are part of each CDR3. D genes are given only for firm matches. Clone size, where shown, is once, few, many, or a class for clones that have expanded.

v_gene: TRBV25-1; abundance: NA; j_gene: TRBJ2-7; d_gene: TRBD2; CDR3nt: TGTGCCAGCAGTGAATATCAAAGCGGGAACTCCTACGAGCAGTACTTC; CDR3aa: CASSEYQSGNSYEQYF
v_gene: TRBV20-1; abundance: NA; j_gene: TRBJ1-4; d_gene: NA; CDR3nt: TGCACTGCTAGAGAGGGAGGGGAACATGAAAAACTGTTTTTT; CDR3aa: CTAREGGEHEKLFF
v_gene: TRBV29-1; abundance: many; j_gene: TRBJ2-7; d_gene: NA; CDR3nt: TGCTCATATAGGGCAGGGCTGCGTGAGCAGTACTTC; CDR3aa: CSYRAGLREQYF
v_gene: TRBV4-2; abundance: many; j_gene: TRBJ2-7; d_gene: NA; CDR3nt: TGTGCCAGCAGCCAAGATTCCGGGGTCCACGAGCAGTACTTC; CDR3aa: CASSQDSGVHEQYF
v_gene: TRBV2; abundance: many; j_gene: TRBJ2-1; d_gene: NA; CDR3nt: TGTGCCAGCAAAAGACACGGAGCCGAGGATGAGCAGTTCTTC; CDR3aa: CASKRHGAEDEQFF
v_gene: TRBV6-5; abundance: few; j_gene: TRBJ1-2; d_gene: TRBD1; CDR3nt: TGTGCCAGCAGTTTGACAGGGTCTGCCTATGGCTACACCTTC; CDR3aa: CASSLTGSAYGYTF
v_gene: TRBV20-1; abundance: few; j_gene: TRBJ1-5; d_gene: TRBD1; CDR3nt: TGCAGTGCTCCGGACAGGGAAGATCAGCCCCAGCATTTT; CDR3aa: CSAPDREDQPQHF
v_gene: TRBV6-2/TRBV6-3; abundance: few; j_gene: TRBJ2-7; d_gene: TRBD1; CDR3nt: TGTGCCAGCAGTTCCGGCCGGGACAGGGATTATTTGCAGTACTTC; CDR3aa: CASSSGRDRDYLQYF
v_gene: TRBV13; abundance: NA; j_gene: TRBJ2-1; d_gene: TRBD1; CDR3nt: TGTGCCAGCAGCTCCTTCGGACAGGGACGGTCCTACAATGAGCAGTTCTTC; CDR3aa: CASSSFGQGRSYNEQFF
v_gene: TRBV12-3/TRBV12-4; abundance: NA; j_gene: TRBJ1-4; d_gene: NA; CDR3nt: TGTGCCAGCAGTTTATCGAATGAAAAACTGTTTTTT; CDR3aa: CASSLSNEKLFF
v_gene: TRBV7-9; abundance: many; j_gene: TRBJ1-1; d_gene: NA; CDR3nt: TGTGCCAGCAATGTCTGGGCACATGAAGCTTTCTTT; CDR3aa: CASNVWAHEAFF
v_gene: TRBV20-1; abundance: NA; j_gene: TRBJ1-1; d_gene: NA; CDR3nt: TGCAGTGCTAGTCCCGGGGGCAACGTGAACACTGAAGCTTTCTTT; CDR3aa: CSASPGGNVNTEAFF
v_gene: TRBV6-5; abundance: many; j_gene: TRBJ1-2; d_gene: TRBD1; CDR3nt: TGTGCCAGCAGTCACAGGGGGCGTGATGGCTACACCTTC; CDR3aa: CASSHRGRDGYTF
v_gene: TRBV6-5; abundance: many; j_gene: TRBJ2-3; d_gene: NA; CDR3nt: TGTGCCAGCAGTTACTCGACAGGCACAGATACGCAGTATTTT; CDR3aa: CASSYSTGTDTQYF
v_gene: TRBV10-3; abundance: many; j_gene: TRBJ1-1; d_gene: TRBD1; CDR3nt: TGTGCCATCAGTGGACAGGGGGCGGCTGAAGCTTTCTTT; CDR3aa: CAISGQGAAEAFF
v_gene: TRBV28; abundance: few; j_gene: TRBJ2-7; d_gene: NA; CDR3nt: TGTGCCAGCAGTTATGGGGCCGGGGCATACTTC; CDR3aa: CASSYGAGAYF
v_gene: TRBV6-2/TRBV6-3; abundance: NA; j_gene: TRBJ1-2; d_gene: NA; CDR3nt: TGTGCCAGCGCAGAGAACAATGGCTACACCTTC; CDR3aa: CASAENNGYTF
v_gene: TRBV20-1; abundance: NA; j_gene: TRBJ1-6; d_gene: NA; CDR3nt: TGCAGTGCTGGCCCCAGTCTAGCAAATTCACCCCTCCACTTT; CDR3aa: CSAGPSLANSPLHF
v_gene: TRBV6-5; abundance: few; j_gene: TRBJ2-7; d_gene: TRBD1; CDR3nt: TGTGCCAGCAGGGGACAGGGGGCCTACTACGAGCAGTACTTC; CDR3aa: CASRGQGAYYEQYF
v_gene: TRBV18; abundance: few; j_gene: TRBJ2-2; d_gene: NA; CDR3nt: TGTGCCAGCTCACCACAAGTGACAGAGAACACCGGGGAGCTGTTTTTT; CDR3aa: CASSPQVTENTGELFF
v_gene: TRBV13; abundance: many; j_gene: TRBJ2-3; d_gene: NA; CDR3nt: TGTGCCAGCAGCTTTCGACAGGGCACAGATACGCAGTATTTT; CDR3aa: CASSFRQGTDTQYF
v_gene: TRBV7-9; abundance: many; j_gene: TRBJ1-4; d_gene: NA; CDR3nt: TGTGCCAGCAGCTTATCCGGTGAAAAACTGTTTTTT; CDR3aa: CASSLSGEKLFF
v_gene: TRBV5-1; abundance: many; j_gene: TRBJ1-1; d_gene: NA; CDR3nt: TGCGCCAGCAGCTTGGAACAGGGTAGCACTGAAGCTTTCTTT; CDR3aa: CASSLEQGSTEAFF
v_gene: TRBV29-1; abundance: many; j_gene: TRBJ1-1; d_gene: NA; CDR3nt: TGCAGCGCAATGGACTGGGGAACTGAAGCTTTCTTT; CDR3aa: CSAMDWGTEAFF
v_gene: TRBV27; abundance: many; j_gene: TRBJ2-3; d_gene: TRBD2; CDR3nt: TGTGCCAGCAGTCCGCAAGCGGGGATAAGCACAGATACGCAGTATTTT; CDR3aa: CASSPQAGISTDTQYF
v_gene: TRBV12-3/TRBV12-4; abundance: many; j_gene: TRBJ2-3; d_gene: TRBD2; CDR3nt: TGTGCCAGCAGTCCTAGCGGGGTCTCGGTAGATACGCAGTATTTT; CDR3aa: CASSPSGVSVDTQYF
v_gene: TRBV10-3; abundance: many; j_gene: TRBJ2-3; d_gene: TRBD2; CDR3nt: TGTGCCATCGGCGGGCTAGCGGGGGACCCGGAGGATACGCAGTATTTT; CDR3aa: CAIGGLAGDPEDTQYF
v_gene: TRBV12-3/TRBV12-4; abundance: NA; j_gene: TRBJ1-1; d_gene: NA; CDR3nt: TGTGCCAGCAGTTTAGACCCACAGGCTAACACTGAAGCTTTCTTT; CDR3aa: CASSLDPQANTEAFF
v_gene: TRBV6-5; abundance: few; j_gene: TRBJ1-2; d_gene: NA; CDR3nt: TGTGCCAGCAGTTACACAGCGCACTATGGCTACACCTTC; CDR3aa: CASSYTAHYGYTF
v_gene: TRBV5-4; abundance: many; j_gene: TRBJ2-2; d_gene: NA; CDR3nt: TGTGCCAGCAGCGCGGGACAACGCACCGGGGAGCTGTTTTTT; CDR3aa: CASSAGQRTGELFF
v_gene: TRBV20-1; abundance: NA; j_gene: TRBJ2-7; d_gene: TRBD2; CDR3nt: TGCAGTGCTTGTCATGATAGCGGGGGGCCCTACGAGCAGTACTTC; CDR3aa: CSACHDSGGPYEQYF
v_gene: TRBV11-3; abundance: few; j_gene: TRBJ2-7; d_gene: TRBD1; CDR3nt: TGTGCCAGCAGCTCAGCCGGGACAGGAGATTACGAGCAGTACTTC; CDR3aa: CASSSAGTGDYEQYF
v_gene: TRBV11-2; abundance: few; j_gene: TRBJ2-5; d_gene: NA; CDR3nt: TGTGCCAGCGGGGAGAGGGGGAAAGAGACCCAGTACTTC; CDR3aa: CASGERGKETQYF
v_gene: TRBV7-2; abundance: few; j_gene: TRBJ1-6; d_gene: NA; CDR3nt: TGTGCCAGCAGCTTAGAGGGACAACAATACAATTCACCCCTCCACTTT; CDR3aa: CASSLEGQQYNSPLHF
v_gene: TRBV7-9; abundance: NA; j_gene: TRBJ2-7; d_gene: TRBD1; CDR3nt: TGTGCCAGCAGCTCAAGAACAGGGGTTATGAACGAGCAGTACTTC; CDR3aa: CASSSRTGVMNEQYF
v_gene: TRBV20-1; abundance: many; j_gene: TRBJ2-3; d_gene: TRBD2; CDR3nt: TGCAGTGCCTTCCGGGCGGGGGTCTCAGATACGCAGTATTTT; CDR3aa: CSAFRAGVSDTQYF